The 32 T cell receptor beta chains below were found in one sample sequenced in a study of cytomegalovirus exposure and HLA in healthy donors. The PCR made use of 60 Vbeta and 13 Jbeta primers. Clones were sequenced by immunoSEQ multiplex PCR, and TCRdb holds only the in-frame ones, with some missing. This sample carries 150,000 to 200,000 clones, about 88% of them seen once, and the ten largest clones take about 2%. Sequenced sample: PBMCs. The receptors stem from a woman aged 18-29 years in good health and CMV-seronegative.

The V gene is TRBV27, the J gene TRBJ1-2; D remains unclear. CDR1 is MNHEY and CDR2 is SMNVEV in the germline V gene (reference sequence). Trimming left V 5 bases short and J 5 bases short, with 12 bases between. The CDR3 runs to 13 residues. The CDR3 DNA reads TGTGCCAGCAGTCTACTCACGGGTTATGGCTACACCTTC. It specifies CASSLLTGYGYTF.

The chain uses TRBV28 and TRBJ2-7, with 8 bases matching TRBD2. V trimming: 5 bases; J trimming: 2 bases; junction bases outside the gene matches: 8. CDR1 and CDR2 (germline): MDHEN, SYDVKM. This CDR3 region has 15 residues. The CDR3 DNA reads TGTGCCAGCAGTCTCGTTAGCGGGACGCCCTACGAGCAGTACTTC. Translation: CASSLVSGTPYEQYF. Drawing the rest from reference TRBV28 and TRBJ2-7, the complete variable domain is DVKVTQSSRYLVKRTGEKVFLECVQDMDHENMFWYRQDPGLGLRLIYFSYDVKMKEKGDIPEGYSVSREKKERFSLILESASTNQTSMYLCASSLVSGTPYEQYFGPGTRLTVT.

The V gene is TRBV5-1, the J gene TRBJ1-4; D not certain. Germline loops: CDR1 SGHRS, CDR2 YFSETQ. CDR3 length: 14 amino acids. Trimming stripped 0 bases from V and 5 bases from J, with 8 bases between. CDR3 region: CASSLGQRNEKLFF. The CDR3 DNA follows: TGCGCCAGCAGCTTGGGGCAGCGAAATGAAAAACTGTTTTTT.

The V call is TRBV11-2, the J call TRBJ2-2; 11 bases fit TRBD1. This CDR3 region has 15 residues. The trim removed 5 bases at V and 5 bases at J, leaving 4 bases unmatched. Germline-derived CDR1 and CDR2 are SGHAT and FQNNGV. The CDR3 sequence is CASSIRDRGTGELFF. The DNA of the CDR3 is TGTGCCAGCAGCATCCGGGACAGGGGGACCGGGGAGCTGTTTTTT.

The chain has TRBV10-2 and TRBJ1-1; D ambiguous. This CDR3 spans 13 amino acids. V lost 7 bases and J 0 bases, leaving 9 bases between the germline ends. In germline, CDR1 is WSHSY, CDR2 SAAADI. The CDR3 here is CASKILMNTEAFF. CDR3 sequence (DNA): TGCGCCAGCAAGATACTCATGAACACTGAAGCTTTCTTT.

The CDR3: CASSSEPPGSEANTEAFF. CDR3 nucleotide sequence: TGTGCCAGCAGCTCCGAACCTCCCGGGTCGGAGGCAAACACTGAAGCTTTCTTT. This chain links TRBV11-1 with TRBJ1-1, with unresolved D. CDR3 length equals 18 residues. The germline V and J ends were trimmed by 4 bases and 2 bases, with 23 bases remaining between them. CDR1 SGHAT and CDR2 FQDESV come from the germline V gene (reference sequence).

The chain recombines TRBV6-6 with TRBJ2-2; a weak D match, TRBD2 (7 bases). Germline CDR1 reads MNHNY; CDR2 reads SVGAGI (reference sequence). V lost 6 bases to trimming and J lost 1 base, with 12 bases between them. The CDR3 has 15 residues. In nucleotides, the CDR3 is TGTGCCAGCAGGCTAGGGGGGGTGAACACCGGGGAGCTGTTTTTT. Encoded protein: CASRLGGVNTGELFF.

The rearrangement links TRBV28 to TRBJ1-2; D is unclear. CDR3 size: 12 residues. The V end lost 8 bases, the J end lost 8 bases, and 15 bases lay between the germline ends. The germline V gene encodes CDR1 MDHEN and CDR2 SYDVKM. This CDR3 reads CASHLRREGYTF. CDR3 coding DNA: TGTGCCAGCCACTTACGCCGAGAGGGCTACACCTTC.

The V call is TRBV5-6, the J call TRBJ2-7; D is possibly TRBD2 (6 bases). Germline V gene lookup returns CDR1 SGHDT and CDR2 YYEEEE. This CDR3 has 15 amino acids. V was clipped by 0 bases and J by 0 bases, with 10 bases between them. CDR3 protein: CASSLGAGFSYEQYF. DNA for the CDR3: TGTGCCAGCAGCTTGGGGGCGGGATTCTCCTACGAGCAGTACTTC. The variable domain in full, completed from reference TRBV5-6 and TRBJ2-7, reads DAGVTQSPTHLIKTRGQQVTLRCSPKSGHDTVSWYQQALGQGPQFIFQYYEEEERQRGNFPDRFSGHQFPNYSSELNVNALLLGDSALYLCASSLGAGFSYEQYFGPGTRLTVT.

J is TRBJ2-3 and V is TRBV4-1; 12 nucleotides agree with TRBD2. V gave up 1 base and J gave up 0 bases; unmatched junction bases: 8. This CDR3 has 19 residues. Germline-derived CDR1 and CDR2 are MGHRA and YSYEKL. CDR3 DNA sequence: TGCGCCAGCAGCCAAGGGCTAGCGGGGGGGCAAGAAAGCACAGATACGCAGTATTTT. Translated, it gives CASSQGLAGGQESTDTQYF.

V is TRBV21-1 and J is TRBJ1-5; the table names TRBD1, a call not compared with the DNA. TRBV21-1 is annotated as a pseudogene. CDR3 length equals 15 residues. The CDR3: CASSKESQGDQPQHF. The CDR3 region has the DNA TGTGCCAGCAGCAAAGAATCGCAGGGGGATCAGCCCCAGCATTTT.

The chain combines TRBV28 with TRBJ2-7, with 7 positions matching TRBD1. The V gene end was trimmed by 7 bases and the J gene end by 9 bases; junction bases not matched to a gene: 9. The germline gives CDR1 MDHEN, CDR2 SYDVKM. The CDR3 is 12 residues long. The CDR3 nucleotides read TGTGCCAGCATTACCGGGACAGATGGGCAGTACTTC. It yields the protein CASITGTDGQYF.

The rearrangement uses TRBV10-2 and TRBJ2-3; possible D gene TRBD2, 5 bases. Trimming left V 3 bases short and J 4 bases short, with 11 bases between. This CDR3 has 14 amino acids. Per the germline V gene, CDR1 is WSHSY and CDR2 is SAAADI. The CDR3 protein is CASSEWLASDTQYF. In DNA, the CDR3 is TGCGCCAGCAGTGAATGGCTAGCTTCAGATACGCAGTATTTT.

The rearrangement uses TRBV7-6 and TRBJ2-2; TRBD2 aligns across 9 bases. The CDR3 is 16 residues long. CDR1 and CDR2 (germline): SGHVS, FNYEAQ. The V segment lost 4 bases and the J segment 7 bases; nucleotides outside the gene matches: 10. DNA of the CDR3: TGTGCCAGCAGCTCCATAGCGGGAGAGGGGGTCGGGGAGCTGTTTTTT. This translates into CASSSIAGEGVGELFF.

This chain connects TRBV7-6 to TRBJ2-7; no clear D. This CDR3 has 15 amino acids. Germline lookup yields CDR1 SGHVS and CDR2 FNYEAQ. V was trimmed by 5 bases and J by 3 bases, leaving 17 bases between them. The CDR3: CASSPGAEGNYEQYF. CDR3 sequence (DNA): TGTGCCAGCAGCCCAGGCGCAGAAGGAAACTACGAGCAGTACTTC.

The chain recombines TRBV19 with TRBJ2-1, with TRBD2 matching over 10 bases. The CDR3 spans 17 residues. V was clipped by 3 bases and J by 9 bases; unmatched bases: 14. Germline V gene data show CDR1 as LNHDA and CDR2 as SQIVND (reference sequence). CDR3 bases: TGTGCCAGTAGTATCGGGGGGAGCCTAGCGGGAGTTTCTGAGCAGTTCTTC. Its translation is CASSIGGSLAGVSEQFF.

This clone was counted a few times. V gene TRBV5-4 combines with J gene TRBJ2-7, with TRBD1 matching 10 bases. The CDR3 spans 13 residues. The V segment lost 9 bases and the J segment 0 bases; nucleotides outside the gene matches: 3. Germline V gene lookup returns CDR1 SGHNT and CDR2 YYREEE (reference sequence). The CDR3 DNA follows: TGTGCCACCCGGGACAGGGGCTCCTACGAGCAGTACTTC. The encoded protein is CATRDRGSYEQYF.

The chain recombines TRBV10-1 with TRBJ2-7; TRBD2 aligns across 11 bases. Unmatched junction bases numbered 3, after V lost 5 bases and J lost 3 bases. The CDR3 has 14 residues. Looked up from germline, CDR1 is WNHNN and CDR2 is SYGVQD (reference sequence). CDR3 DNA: TGCGCCAGCAGTCGCGGGACTAGCGGCTACGAGCAGTACTTC. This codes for CASSRGTSGYEQYF.

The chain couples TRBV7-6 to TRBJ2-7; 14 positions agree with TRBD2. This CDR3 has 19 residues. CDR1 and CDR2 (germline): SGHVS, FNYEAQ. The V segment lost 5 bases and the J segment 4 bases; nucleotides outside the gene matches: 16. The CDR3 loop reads CASSRQGPGTSGSKYEQYF. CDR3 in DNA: TGTGCCAGCAGCCGACAGGGCCCAGGGACTAGCGGGAGTAAATACGAGCAGTACTTC.

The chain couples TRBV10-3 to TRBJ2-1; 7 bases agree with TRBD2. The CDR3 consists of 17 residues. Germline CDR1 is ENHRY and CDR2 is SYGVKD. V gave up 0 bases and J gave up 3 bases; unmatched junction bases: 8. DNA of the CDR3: TGTGCCATCAGTGAGTCGAGGGCTAGCGGTGACTACAATGAGCAGTTCTTC. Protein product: CAISESRASGDYNEQFF.

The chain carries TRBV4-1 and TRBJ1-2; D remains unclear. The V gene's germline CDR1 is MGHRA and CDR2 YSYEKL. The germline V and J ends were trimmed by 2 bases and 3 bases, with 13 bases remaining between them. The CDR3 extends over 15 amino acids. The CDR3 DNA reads TGCGCCAGCAGCCAACTCACGGAGGGAGACTATGGCTACACCTTC. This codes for CASSQLTEGDYGYTF.

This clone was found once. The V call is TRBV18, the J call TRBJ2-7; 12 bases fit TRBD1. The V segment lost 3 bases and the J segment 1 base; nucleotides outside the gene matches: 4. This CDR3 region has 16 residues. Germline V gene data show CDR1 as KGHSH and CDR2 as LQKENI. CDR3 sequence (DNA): TGTGCCAGCTCACCGGGACAGGGGGCGCGGTCCTACGAGCAGTACTTC. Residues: CASSPGQGARSYEQYF.

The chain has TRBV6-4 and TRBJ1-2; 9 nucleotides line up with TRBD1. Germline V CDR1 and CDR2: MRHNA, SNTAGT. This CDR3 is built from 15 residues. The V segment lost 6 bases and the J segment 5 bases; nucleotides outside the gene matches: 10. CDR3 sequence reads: CASSPSDRGTYGYTF. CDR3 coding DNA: TGTGCCAGCAGCCCTTCCGACAGGGGGACGTATGGCTACACCTTC.

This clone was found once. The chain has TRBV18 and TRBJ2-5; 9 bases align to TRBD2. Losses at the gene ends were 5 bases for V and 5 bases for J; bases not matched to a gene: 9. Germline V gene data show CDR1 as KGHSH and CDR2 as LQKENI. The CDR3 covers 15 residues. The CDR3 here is CASSDGIAGEETQYF. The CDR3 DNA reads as TGTGCCAGCTCAGACGGAATAGCGGGAGAGGAGACCCAGTACTTC.

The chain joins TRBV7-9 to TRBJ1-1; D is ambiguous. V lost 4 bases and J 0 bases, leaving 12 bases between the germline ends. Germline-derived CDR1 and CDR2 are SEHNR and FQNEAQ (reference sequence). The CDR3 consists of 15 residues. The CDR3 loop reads CASSSWGGMNTEAFF. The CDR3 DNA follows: TGTGCCAGCAGCTCTTGGGGAGGGATGAACACTGAAGCTTTCTTT.

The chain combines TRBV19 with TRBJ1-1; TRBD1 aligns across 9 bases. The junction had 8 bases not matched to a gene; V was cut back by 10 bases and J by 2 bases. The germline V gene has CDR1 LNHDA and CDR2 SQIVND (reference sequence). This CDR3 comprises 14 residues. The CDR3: CATYRDRDNTEAFF. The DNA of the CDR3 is TGTGCCACCTACCGGGACAGGGACAACACTGAAGCTTTCTTT.

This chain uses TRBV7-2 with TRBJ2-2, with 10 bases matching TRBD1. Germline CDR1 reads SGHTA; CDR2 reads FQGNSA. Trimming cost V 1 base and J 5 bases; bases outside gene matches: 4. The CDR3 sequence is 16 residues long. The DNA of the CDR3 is TGTGCCAGCAGCTTAGTCGGGACAGGGGCGACCGGGGAGCTGTTTTTT. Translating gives CASSLVGTGATGELFF.

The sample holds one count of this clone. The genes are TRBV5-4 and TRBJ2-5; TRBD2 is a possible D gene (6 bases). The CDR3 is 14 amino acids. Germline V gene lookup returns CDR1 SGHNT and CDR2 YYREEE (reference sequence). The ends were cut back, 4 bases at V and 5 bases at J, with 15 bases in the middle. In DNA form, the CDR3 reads TGTGCCAGCAGCCCACGGTTAAGCGGGGAGACCCAGTACTTC. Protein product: CASSPRLSGETQYF.

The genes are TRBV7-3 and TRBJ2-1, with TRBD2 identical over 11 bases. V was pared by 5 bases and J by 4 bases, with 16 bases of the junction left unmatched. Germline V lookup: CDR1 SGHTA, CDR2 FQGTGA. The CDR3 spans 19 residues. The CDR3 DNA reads TGTGCCAGCAGCCCGACTAGCGGGACGGCCCGCCCGGAGTACAATGAGCAGTTCTTC. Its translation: CASSPTSGTARPEYNEQFF.

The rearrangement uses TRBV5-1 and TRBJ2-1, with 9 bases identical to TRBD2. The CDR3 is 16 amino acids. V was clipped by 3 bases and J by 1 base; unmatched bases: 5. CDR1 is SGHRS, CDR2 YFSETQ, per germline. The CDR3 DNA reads TGCGCCAGCAGCTATGAACTAGCGGGTTCCTACAATGAGCAGTTCTTC. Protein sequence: CASSYELAGSYNEQFF.

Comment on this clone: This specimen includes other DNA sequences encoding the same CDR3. The CDR3 spells CASSLQGAGQPQHF. Here the CDR3 DNA reads TGTGCCAGCAGCTTACAGGGGGCTGGTCAGCCCCAGCATTTT. V gene TRBV5-4 combines with J gene TRBJ1-5, with 9 bases aligning to TRBD1. The CDR3 loop spans 14 amino acids. Looked up from germline, CDR1 is SGHNT and CDR2 is YYREEE (reference sequence). Trimming at V came to 2 bases and at J to 6 bases, leaving 3 bases not matched to a gene.

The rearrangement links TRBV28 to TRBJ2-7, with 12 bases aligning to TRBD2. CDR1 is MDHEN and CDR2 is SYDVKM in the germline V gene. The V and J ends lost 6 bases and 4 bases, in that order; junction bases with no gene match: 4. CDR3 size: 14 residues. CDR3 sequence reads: CASSPSGRDYEQYF. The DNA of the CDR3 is TGTGCCAGCAGCCCTAGCGGGAGGGATTACGAGCAGTACTTC.